Shown below are 8 T cell receptor beta chains from a single sample sequenced in a study of blood T cell repertoires in COVID-19. Sequencing used immunoSEQ multiplex PCR; TCRdb keeps in-frame clones, though not all of them. Of about 220,000 clones in the sample, around 82% were seen once. The sequenced sample consisted of peripheral blood. The receptors stem from an elderly woman with acute or convalescent COVID-19.

The rearrangement links TRBV6-5 to TRBJ1-4; D unclear. V was pared by 6 bases and J by 8 bases, with 13 bases between. This CDR3 region has 13 residues. Germline V gene sequence: CDR1 MNHEY, CDR2 SVGAGI. The CDR3 protein is CASSRQVGEKLFF. The CDR3 region has the DNA TGTGCCAGCAGCCGACAAGTTGGCGAAAAACTGTTTTTT.

The count of this clone is one. The CDR3 DNA sequence: TGTGCCAGCAGCTCGAGCAGGACAGGGCTCACTGAAGCTTTCTTT. It specifies CASSSSRTGLTEAFF. V is TRBV11-2 and J is TRBJ1-1; 8 nucleotides agree with TRBD1. Trimming at V came to 4 bases and at J to 4 bases, leaving 8 bases not matched to a gene. CDR1 and CDR2 (germline): SGHAT, FQNNGV. This CDR3 contains 15 residues.

The chain recombines TRBV7-2 with TRBJ1-6; 10 nucleotides match TRBD1. Germline V CDR1 and CDR2: SGHTA, FQGNSA. The CDR3 contains 16 residues. J was trimmed by 3 bases and V by 5 bases; bases with no gene match: 4. In nucleotides, the CDR3 is TGTGCCAGCAGCCGGGACAGGGGATTCTATAATTCACCCCTCCACTTT. This codes for CASSRDRGFYNSPLHF.

CDR3 region: CASSQLAGGYNEQFF. The DNA of the CDR3 is TGTGCCAGCAGCCAACTAGCGGGGGGCTACAATGAGCAGTTCTTC. The chain links TRBV3-1 (or the pseudogene TRBV3-2) to TRBJ2-1, with 11 bases identical to TRBD2. Germline loops: CDR1 LGHDT, CDR2 YNNKEL (reference sequence). The CDR3 extends over 15 amino acids. Unmatched junction bases numbered 0, after V lost 2 bases and J lost 3 bases.

Only a few counts were recorded for this clone. The chain combines TRBV25-1 with TRBJ1-2, with unresolved D. Germline-derived CDR1 and CDR2 are MGHDK and SYGVNS. Trimming shortened V by 4 bases and J by 4 bases, and 13 bases separated the two germline ends. This CDR3 contains 14 residues. CDR3: CASSAFQVSYGYTF. For the CDR3, the DNA is TGTGCCAGCAGTGCTTTCCAGGTCTCCTATGGCTACACCTTC.

The count of this clone is one. The chain employs TRBV3-1 (or the pseudogene TRBV3-2) and TRBJ1-3, with 10 bases lining up with TRBD1. The CDR3 runs 16 residues. Germline V CDR1 and CDR2: LGHDT, YNNKEL (reference sequence). With 4 bases clipped from V and 0 bases from J, the junction kept 3 bases outside the gene matches. This CDR3 reads CASSRQGAVSGNTIYF. The DNA of the CDR3 is TGTGCCAGCAGCCGACAGGGGGCTGTCTCTGGAAACACCATATATTTT.

The CDR3 is CASRTGFFSGNTIYF. The CDR3 region has the DNA TGCGCCAGCAGGACAGGGTTCTTTTCTGGAAACACCATATATTTT. The V gene is TRBV5-1, the J gene TRBJ1-3; 7 nucleotides align to TRBD1. This CDR3 comprises 15 residues. CDR1 is SGHRS and CDR2 is YFSETQ in the germline V gene. Trimming at V came to 5 bases and at J to 1 base, leaving 6 bases not matched to a gene. Based on the CDR3 plus reference TRBV5-1 and TRBJ1-3, the full variable domain is KAGVTQTPRYLIKTRGQQVTLSCSPISGHRSVSWYQQTPGQGLQFLFEYFSETQRNKGNFPGRFSGRQFSNSRSEMNVSTLELGDSALYLCASRTGFFSGNTIYFGEGSWLTVV.

V and J are TRBV2 and TRBJ2-3, with D possibly TRBD2 on 5 matching bases. V gave up 2 bases and J gave up 5 bases, with 14 bases separating them. CDR1 is SNHLY, CDR2 FYNNEI, per germline. This CDR3 contains 15 residues. The CDR3 loop is CASSELASPRDTQYF. The CDR3 DNA sequence: TGTGCCAGCAGTGAACTAGCATCCCCTAGAGATACGCAGTATTTT.